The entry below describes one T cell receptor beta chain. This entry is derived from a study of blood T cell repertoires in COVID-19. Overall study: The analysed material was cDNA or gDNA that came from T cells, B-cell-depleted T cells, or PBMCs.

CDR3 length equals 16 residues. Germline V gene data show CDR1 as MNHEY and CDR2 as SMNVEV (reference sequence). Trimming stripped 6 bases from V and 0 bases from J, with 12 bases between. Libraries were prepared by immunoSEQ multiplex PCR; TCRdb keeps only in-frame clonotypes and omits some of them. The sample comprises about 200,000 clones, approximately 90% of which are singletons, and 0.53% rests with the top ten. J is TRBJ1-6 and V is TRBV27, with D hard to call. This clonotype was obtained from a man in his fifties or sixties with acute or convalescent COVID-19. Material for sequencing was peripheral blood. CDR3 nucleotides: TGTGCCAGCAGAACACAAAGAGGCTCCTATAATTCACCCCTCCACTTT. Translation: CASRTQRGSYNSPLHF.